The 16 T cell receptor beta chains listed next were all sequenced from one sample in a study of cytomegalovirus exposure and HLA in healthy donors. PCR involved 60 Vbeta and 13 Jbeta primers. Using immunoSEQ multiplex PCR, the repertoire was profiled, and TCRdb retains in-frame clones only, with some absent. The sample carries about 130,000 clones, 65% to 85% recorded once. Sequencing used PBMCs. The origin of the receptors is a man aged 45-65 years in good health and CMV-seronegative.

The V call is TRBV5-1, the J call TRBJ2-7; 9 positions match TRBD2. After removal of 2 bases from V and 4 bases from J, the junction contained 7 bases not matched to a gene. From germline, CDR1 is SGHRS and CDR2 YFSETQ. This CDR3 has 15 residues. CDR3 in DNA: TGCGCCAGCAGCTTTCGACTAGCGGAGAAGTACGAGCAGTACTTC. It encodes CASSFRLAEKYEQYF.

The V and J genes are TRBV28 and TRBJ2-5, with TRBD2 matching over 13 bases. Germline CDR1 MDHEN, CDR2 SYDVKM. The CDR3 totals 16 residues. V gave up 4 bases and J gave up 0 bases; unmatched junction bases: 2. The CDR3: CASSSGTSGNQETQYF. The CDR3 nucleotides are TGTGCCAGCAGTTCCGGGACTAGCGGGAACCAAGAGACCCAGTACTTC.

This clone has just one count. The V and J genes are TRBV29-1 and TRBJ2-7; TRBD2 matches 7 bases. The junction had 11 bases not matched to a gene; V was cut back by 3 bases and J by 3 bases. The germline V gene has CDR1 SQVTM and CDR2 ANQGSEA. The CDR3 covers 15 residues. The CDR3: CSVEVSGITHYEQYF. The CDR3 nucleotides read TGCAGCGTTGAGGTCAGCGGGATTACACACTACGAGCAGTACTTC.

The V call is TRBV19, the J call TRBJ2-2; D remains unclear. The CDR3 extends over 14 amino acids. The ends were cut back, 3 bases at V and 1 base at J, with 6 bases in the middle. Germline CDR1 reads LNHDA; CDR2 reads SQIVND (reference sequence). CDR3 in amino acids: CASSIAVNTGELFF. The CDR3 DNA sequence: TGTGCCAGTAGTATCGCAGTGAACACCGGGGAGCTGTTTTTT.

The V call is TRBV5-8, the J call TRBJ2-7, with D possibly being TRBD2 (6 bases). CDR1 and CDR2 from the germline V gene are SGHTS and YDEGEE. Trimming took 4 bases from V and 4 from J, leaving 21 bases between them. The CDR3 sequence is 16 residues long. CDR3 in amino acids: CASSKGTARGVYEQYF. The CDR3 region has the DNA TGTGCCAGCAGCAAAGGGACTGCCCGAGGGGTATACGAGCAGTACTTC.

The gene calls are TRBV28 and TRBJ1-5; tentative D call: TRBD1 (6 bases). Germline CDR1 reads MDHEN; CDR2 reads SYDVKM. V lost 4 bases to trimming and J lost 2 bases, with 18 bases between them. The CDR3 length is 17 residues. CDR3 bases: TGTGCCAGCAGTTCCCCTACATTCTCAGGGGGCAATCAGCCCCAGCATTTT. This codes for CASSSPTFSGGNQPQHF.

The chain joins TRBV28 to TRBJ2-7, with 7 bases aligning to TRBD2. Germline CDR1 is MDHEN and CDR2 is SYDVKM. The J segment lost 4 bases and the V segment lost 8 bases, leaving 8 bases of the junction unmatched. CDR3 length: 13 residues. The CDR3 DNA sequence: TGTGCCAGCGTGGGGGGGGGTGGATACGAGCAGTACTTC. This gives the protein CASVGGGGYEQYF.

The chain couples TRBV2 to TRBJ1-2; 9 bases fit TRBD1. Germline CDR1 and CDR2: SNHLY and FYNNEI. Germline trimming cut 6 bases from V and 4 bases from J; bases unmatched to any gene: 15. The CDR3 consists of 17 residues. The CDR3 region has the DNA TGTGCCAGCAGGAGGACAGGGGAAGGCCCTTTGGGCTATGGCTACACCTTC. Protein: CASRRTGEGPLGYGYTF.

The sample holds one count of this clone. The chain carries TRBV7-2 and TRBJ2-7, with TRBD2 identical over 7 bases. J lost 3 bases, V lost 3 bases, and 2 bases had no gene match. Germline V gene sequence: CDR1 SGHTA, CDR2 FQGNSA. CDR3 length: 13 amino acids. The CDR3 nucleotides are TGTGCCAGCAGCTTGGGGACTATCTACGAGCAGTACTTC. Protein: CASSLGTIYEQYF.

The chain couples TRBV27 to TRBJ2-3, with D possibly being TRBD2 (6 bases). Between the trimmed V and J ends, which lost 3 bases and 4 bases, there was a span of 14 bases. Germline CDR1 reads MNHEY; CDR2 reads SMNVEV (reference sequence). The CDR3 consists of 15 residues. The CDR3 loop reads CASSFHAEGSDTQYF. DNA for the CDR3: TGTGCCAGCAGTTTCCACGCGGAGGGGTCAGATACGCAGTATTTT.

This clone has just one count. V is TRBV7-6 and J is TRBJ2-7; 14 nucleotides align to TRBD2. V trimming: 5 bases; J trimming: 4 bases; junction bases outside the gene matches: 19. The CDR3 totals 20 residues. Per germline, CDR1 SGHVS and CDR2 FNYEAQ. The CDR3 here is CASSQGVPGLAGGPGYEQYF. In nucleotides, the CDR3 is TGTGCCAGCAGCCAAGGGGTTCCTGGACTAGCGGGAGGACCGGGGTACGAGCAGTACTTC.

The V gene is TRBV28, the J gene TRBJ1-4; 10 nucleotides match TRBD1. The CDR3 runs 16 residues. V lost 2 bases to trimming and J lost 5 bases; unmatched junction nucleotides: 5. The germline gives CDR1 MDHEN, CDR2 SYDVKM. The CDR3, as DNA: TGTGCCAGCAGTTTAACCCCGGGACAGGGGAATGAAAAACTGTTTTTT. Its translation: CASSLTPGQGNEKLFF.

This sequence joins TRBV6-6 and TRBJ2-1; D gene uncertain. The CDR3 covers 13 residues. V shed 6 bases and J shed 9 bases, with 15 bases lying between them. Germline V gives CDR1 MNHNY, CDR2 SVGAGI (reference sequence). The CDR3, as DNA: TGTGCCAGCAGAGTTAGAGGCTTCGGTGAGCAGTTCTTC. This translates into CASRVRGFGEQFF.

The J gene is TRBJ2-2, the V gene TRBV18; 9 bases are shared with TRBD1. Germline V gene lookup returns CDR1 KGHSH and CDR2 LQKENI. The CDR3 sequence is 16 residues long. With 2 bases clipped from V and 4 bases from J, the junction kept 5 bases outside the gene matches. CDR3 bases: TGTGCCAGCTCACCAAACAGGGGGCTCTCCACCGGGGAGCTGTTTTTT. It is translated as CASSPNRGLSTGELFF. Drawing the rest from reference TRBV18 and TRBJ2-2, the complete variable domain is NAGVMQNPRHLVRRRGQEARLRCSPMKGHSHVYWYRQLPEEGLKFMVYLQKENIIDESGMPKERFSAEFPKEGPSILRIQQVVRGDSAAYFCASSPNRGLSTGELFFGEGSRLTVL.

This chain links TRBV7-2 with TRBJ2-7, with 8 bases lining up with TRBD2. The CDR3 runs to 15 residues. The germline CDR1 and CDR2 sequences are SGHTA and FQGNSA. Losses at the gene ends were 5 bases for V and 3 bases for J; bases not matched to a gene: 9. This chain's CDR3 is CASSAGSGSFYEQYF. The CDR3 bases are TGTGCCAGCAGCGCGGGGAGCGGGAGTTTCTACGAGCAGTACTTC.

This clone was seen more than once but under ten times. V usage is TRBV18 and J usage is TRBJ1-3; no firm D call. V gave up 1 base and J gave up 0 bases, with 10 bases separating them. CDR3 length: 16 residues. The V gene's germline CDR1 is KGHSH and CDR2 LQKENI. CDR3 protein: CASSPREGDSGNTIYF. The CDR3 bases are TGTGCCAGCTCACCACGCGAGGGCGACTCTGGAAACACCATATATTTT.